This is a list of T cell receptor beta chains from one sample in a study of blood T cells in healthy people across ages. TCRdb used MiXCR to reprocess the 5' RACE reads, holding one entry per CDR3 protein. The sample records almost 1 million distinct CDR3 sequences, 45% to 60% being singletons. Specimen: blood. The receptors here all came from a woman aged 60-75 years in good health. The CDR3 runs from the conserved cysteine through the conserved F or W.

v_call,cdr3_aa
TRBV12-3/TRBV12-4,CASGYPTGGYTF
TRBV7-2,CASSLEPGGGREKLFF
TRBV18,CASSPQQGADTQYF
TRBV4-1,CASSQGLRAYEQYF
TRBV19,CASSGDSRLAGSVYEQYF
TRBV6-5,CASSGQGGSYYEQYF
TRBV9,CASSVVPVQETQYF
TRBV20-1,CSARVLQGGYEQYF
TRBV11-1,CASSQRTRPYEQYF
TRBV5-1,CASSRDSRGAYEQYF
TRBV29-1,CSVAPYQETQYF
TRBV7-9,CASSLPKGDFDTEAFF
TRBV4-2,CASSPVALGEQFF
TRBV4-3,CASSQDPVDTQYF
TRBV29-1,CSGRQGGGEKLFF
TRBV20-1,CSARRQGGYGYTF
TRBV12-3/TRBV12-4,CASRDRAGGYTF
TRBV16,CASSPSSGTEAFF
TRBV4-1,CASSQETTQVSGGAYEQYF
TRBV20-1,CSARDLGLAAEKLFF
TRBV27,CASSLRQDRGMGSYEQYF
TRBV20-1,CSAGRFANYGYTF
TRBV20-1,CSAMPGADQETQYF
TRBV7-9,CASSVLGTLGYGYTF
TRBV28,CASTTPARVSSYEQYF
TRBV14,CASSQVNRGQLSEQFF
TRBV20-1,CSARQGGERDNSPLHF
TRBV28,CASSPAGAQETQYF
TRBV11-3,CASSLGSSRSTDTQYF
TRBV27,CASKYGGSARGHTEAFF
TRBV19,CASTQGATGTYEQYF
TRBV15,CATSSTPGQGKYGYTF
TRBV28,CASTKDRTTYEQYF
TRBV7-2,CASSPGVGAANYGYTF
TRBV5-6,CASSTRLAEETQFF
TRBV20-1,CSARDLGRTNEQYF
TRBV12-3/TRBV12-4,CVSKKTSGTDTQYF
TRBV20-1,CSVTKNTHSLRQETQYF
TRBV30,CAWSDTRGGEAFF
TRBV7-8,CASSLDLPASGTDTQYF
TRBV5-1,CASSLWGQSGQPQHF
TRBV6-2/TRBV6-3,CASSYSVGGPLGAQYF
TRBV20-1,CSARAGTRWEETQYF
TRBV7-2,CASVRSAGEYNEQFF
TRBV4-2,CASSHHQGSGSYEQYF
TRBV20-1,CSASLLAGVVYEQYF
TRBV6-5,CASSLRTSGVNNEQFF
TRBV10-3,CAISGSRTTSTDTQYF
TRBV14,CASSQTSSGRIRSYEQYF
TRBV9,CASSPGSGRGFYEQYF
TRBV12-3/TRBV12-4,CASRLSRRGLIRDELSSYNEQFF
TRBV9,CASSVVSNEQFF
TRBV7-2,CASSLGGSVTEAFF
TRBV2,CASSEGTSYNEQFF
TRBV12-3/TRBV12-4,CASRKQTGTNEKLFF
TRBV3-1,CASSLVGAILGEQFF
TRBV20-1,CSARTGASSYNEQFF
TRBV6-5,CARETGPRNQPQHF
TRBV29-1,CSVLPGQGARETQYF
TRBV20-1,CSARASGGSTDTQYF